The present TCR beta chain was sequenced within a study of cytomegalovirus exposure and HLA in healthy donors. Study-level points and caveats: HLA-A and HLA-B allele assignments for most subjects were reportedly predicted accurately using TCR beta sequences.

Unmatched junction bases numbered 3, after V lost 2 bases and J lost 5 bases. Per the germline V gene, CDR1 is SGHTA and CDR2 is FQGNSA. CDR3 length equals 15 residues. Ten or more counts support this clone. The antigen is undetermined. The PCR used 60 Vbeta and 13 Jbeta primers. Only in-frame clones appear in the TCRdb table, and some are missing; sequencing was by immunoSEQ multiplex PCR. The table lists 90,000 to 120,000 clones, around 80% of them singletons. Source material: PBMCs. The TCR was taken from a woman aged 40 to 55 in good health and CMV-seronegative. V and J are TRBV7-2 and TRBJ1-4; TRBD1 agrees at 9 bases. The CDR3 DNA reads TGTGCCAGCAGCTTAACCGGGACAGGGAATGAAAAACTGTTTTTT. This encodes CASSLTGTGNEKLFF.